This is a list of T cell receptor beta chains from one sample in a study of identical twins. TCRdb recomputed calls from the 5' RACE reads with MiXCR, one row per CDR3 protein. The data contain approximately 600,000 distinct CDR3 sequences, just over 7% of them seen just once; the ten biggest clones take up 1.5% to 2%. The data were also submitted as part of a second study, on yellow fever vaccine responses in identical twins.

The sequencing input was PBMCs. The receptors derive from a woman aged 18-29 years in good health. CDR3s include the opening cysteine and the closing phenylalanine or tryptophan. Fields, in order: CDR3 DNA, CDR3 protein, J gene, V gene, D gene, clone size. A D gene is named only where the DNA matches it firmly. A clone size is listed for some rows: how often the clone was seen (once, few, many), or a class if it is expanded.

TGCAGTGCTAGAGATCCTGGCGGGGGGCCCTCGGAGACCCAGTACTTC CSARDPGGGPSETQYF TRBJ2-5 TRBV20-1 TRBD2 few
TGCAGCGTTGAGGCTAGCGGGAGGGGCGGTGAGCAGTTCTTC CSVEASGRGGEQFF TRBJ2-1 TRBV29-1 TRBD2 many
TGCGCCAGCAGCTTGGGAGGTCTCTCCAACACCGGGGAGCTGTTTTTT CASSLGGLSNTGELFF TRBJ2-2 TRBV5-1 NA NA
TGTGCCAGCTCACCAGCCGGGACTAGCGGGGGCACAGATACGCAGTATTTT CASSPAGTSGGTDTQYF TRBJ2-3 TRBV18 TRBD2 NA
TGCGCCAGCAGGGTCCCAGGGACAGCCTACGAGCAGTACTTC CASRVPGTAYEQYF TRBJ2-7 TRBV5-1 TRBD1 few
TGTGCCAGCAGTGTGCCGTTTAATTCACCCCTCCACTTT CASSVPFNSPLHF TRBJ1-6 TRBV28 NA many
TGCAGTGCTCCCCCCGACAGGGTTGGTGGCTACACCTTC CSAPPDRVGGYTF TRBJ1-2 TRBV20-1 TRBD1 NA
TGTGCCACCAGCAGAGATCGACAAGGGGTTGGCTACGAGCAGTACTTC CATSRDRQGVGYEQYF TRBJ2-7 TRBV15 NA few
TGTGCCAGCAGTGGGTCAGCGAACACCGGGGAGCTGTTTTTT CASSGSANTGELFF TRBJ2-2 TRBV12-3/TRBV12-4 NA few
TGTGCCAGCAGCCAACCGACTAGAGAGGAGACCCAGTACTTC CASSQPTREETQYF TRBJ2-5 TRBV3-1 NA many
TGTGCCAGCAGCGTAGGGGCGGAGCAGTTCTTC CASSVGAEQFF TRBJ2-1 TRBV9 NA NA
TGTGCTAGTGGTTTGGTACTAGGACAGTTCAAGGATACGCAGTATTTT CASGLVLGQFKDTQYF TRBJ2-3 TRBV12-5 NA NA
TGTGCCAGCAGTTCCCCAACGGGGGGCCACGCGGATGAGCAGTTCTTC CASSSPTGGHADEQFF TRBJ2-1 TRBV27 NA many
TGTGCCAGCAGCGCACATCACGGCGGGGGCTACAATGAGCAGTTCTTC CASSAHHGGGYNEQFF TRBJ2-1 TRBV9 TRBD2 few
TGTGCCAGCAGCCAGCCCCGGCAGGGCCACAATGAGCAGTTCTTC CASSQPRQGHNEQFF TRBJ2-1 TRBV3-1 NA NA
TGTGCCATCAGTCCAAGAGAGACAGGGTGGGATTCCCCACTTTTT CAISPRETGWDSPLF TRBJ1-1 TRBV10-3 TRBD1 many
TGCGCCATCCGACGGGACAGCTACGAGCAGTACTTC CAIRRDSYEQYF TRBJ2-7 TRBV10-1 TRBD1 few